This T cell receptor beta chain is from a study of shared clonotypes between healthy human individuals. Study at large: The donors, two women and a few men, were aged 18 to 49. Study-wide points: It was anticipated that sequencing depth would influence how many clonotypes donors shared.

With respect to this clone: What it binds is not known.

Trimming stripped 7 bases from V and 6 bases from J, with 12 bases between. CDR1 is SQVTM, CDR2 ANQGSEA, per germline. This CDR3 has 12 residues. Genomic DNA of each subset was evenly split across several immunoSEQ plates. As originally analysed: Filtering differed, since immunoSEQ gave only junction sequences and no quality scores. Assay: immunoSEQ multiplex PCR; the TCRdb copy retains only in-frame clones and omits some. V and J calls and clone size come straight from that table; D and trimming were deduced from the DNA. The sample has some 2,000,000 clones, approximately 95% seen once. Naive CD8 cells were CD45RO-negative, positively selected for CCR7, excluding terminally differentiated effector memory CD45RA+ cells.

This clonotype was obtained from a man aged 18 to 30 in good health. The gene calls are TRBV29-1 and TRBJ2-2; D unclear. The specimen sequenced was naive CD8+ T cells sorted from blood. The CDR3 sequence: CSGQDKAGELFF. CDR3 DNA: TGCAGCGGTCAAGACAAGGCCGGGGAGCTGTTTTTT.